Listed here is a single TCR beta chain. Antigen specificity is unknown. TCRdb keeps only in-frame clones here, not all; method: immunoSEQ multiplex PCR. The data contain about 330,000 clones, under 70% of them singletons. The sample comes from a study of cytotoxic CD8 clonotypes in ibrutinib-treated CLL. Turning to the study itself: Partial response was seen in approximately 24 patients and complete response in 2; after median roughly six years, approximately 15 stayed remitted, around 12 progressed. Each sample contained, on average, almost 260,000 productive templates and tens of thousands of productive rearrangements. The taking of response samples occurred after a median roughly twelve months of treatment, with a range of 6 to 36. Study-wide findings and caveats: Under treatment, the uncommon public clonotypes either contracted or remained stable.

J gave up 9 bases and V 0 bases, and 8 bases lay outside the gene matches. Germline CDR1 reads LNHNV; CDR2 reads YYDKDF (reference sequence). CDR3 length: 15 amino acids. The chain recombines TRBV15 with TRBJ2-1; 7 positions match TRBD2. This TCR came from a human donor with chronic lymphocytic leukemia. This specimen was PBMCs, taken after 36 months of ibrutinib treatment. CDR3: CATSRDFVGGGEQFF. The CDR3 bases are TGTGCCACCAGCAGAGATTTTGTCGGCGGGGGTGAGCAGTTCTTC. The full variable domain, its missing parts supplied by reference TRBV15 and TRBJ2-1, is DAMVIQNPRYQVTQFGKPVTLSCSQTLNHNVMYWYQQKSSQAPKLLFHYYDKDFNNEADTPDNFQSRRPNTSFCFLDIRSPGLGDTAMYLCATSRDFVGGGEQFFGPGTRLTVL.